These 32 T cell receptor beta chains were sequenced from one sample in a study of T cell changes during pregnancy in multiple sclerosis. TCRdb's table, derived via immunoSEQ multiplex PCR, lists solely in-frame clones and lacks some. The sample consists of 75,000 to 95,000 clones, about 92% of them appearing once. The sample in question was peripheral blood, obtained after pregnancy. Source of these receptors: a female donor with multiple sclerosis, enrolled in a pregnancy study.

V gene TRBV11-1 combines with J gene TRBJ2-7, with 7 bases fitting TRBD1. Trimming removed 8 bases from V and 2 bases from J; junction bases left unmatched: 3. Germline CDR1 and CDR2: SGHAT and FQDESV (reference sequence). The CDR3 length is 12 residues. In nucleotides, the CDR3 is TGTGCCAGCGGGGGACAGACCTACGAGCAGTACTTC. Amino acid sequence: CASGGQTYEQYF.

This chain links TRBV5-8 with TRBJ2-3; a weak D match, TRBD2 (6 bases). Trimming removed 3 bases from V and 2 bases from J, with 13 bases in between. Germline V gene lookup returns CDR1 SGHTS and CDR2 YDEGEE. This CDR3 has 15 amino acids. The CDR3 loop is CASSSGLSNTDTQYF. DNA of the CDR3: TGTGCCAGCAGCTCGGGACTGTCAAACACAGATACGCAGTATTTT.

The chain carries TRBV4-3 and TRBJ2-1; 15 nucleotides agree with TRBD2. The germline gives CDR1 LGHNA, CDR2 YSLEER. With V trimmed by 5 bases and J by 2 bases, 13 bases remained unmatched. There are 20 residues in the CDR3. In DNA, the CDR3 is TGCGCCAGCAGCTTCGGGCCCGGACTAGCGGGGGGGCGGGCCTACAATGAGCAGTTCTTC. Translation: CASSFGPGLAGGRAYNEQFF.

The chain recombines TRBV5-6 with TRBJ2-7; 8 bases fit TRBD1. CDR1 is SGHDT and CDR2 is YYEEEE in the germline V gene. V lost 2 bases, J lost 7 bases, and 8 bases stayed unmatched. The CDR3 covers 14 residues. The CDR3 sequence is CASSFGQGGWEQYF. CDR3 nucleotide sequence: TGTGCCAGCAGCTTCGGACAGGGAGGTTGGGAGCAGTACTTC.

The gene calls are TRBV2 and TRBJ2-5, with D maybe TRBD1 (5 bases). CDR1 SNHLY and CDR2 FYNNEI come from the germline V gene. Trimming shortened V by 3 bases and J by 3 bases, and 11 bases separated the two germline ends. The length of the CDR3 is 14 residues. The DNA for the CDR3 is TGTGCCAGCAGTGAGTTTGGGGCTGAAGAGACCCAGTACTTC. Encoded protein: CASSEFGAEETQYF.

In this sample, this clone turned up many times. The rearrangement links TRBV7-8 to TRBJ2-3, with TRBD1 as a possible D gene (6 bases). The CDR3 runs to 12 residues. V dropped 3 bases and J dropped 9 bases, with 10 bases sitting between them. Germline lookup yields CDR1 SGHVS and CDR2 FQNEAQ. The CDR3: CASSLGAGTQYF. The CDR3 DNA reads TGTGCCAGCAGCTTGGGGGCAGGGACGCAGTATTTT.

As DNA, the CDR3 is TGCGCCAGCGCACGGGGTGGTTCCTACAATGAGCAGTTCTTC. Protein: CASARGGSYNEQFF. The chain uses TRBV5-1 and TRBJ2-1; D is possibly TRBD2 (5 bases). The CDR3 runs 14 residues. Germline V gene sequence: CDR1 SGHRS, CDR2 YFSETQ. Trimming stripped 7 bases from V and 1 base from J, with 12 bases between.

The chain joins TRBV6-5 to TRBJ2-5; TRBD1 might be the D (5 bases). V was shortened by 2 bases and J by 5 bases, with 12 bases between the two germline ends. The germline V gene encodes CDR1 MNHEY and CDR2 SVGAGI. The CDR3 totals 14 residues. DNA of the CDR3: TGTGCCAGCAGTTACGGCAGCCCAGGGGAGACCCAGTACTTC. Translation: CASSYGSPGETQYF.

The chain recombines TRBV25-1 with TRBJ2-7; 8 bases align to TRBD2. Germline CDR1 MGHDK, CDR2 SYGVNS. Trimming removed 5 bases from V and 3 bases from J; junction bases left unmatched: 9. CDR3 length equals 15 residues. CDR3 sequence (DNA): TGTGCCAGCAGTCCCGGGACTAGTGATCTCTACGAGCAGTACTTC. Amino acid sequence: CASSPGTSDLYEQYF.

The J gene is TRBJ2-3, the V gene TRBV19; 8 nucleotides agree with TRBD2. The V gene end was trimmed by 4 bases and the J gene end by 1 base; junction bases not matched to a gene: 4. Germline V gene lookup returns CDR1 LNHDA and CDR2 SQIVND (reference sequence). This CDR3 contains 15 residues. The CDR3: CASSTLAAGTDTQYF. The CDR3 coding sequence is TGTGCCAGTAGTACACTAGCGGCAGGCACAGATACGCAGTATTTT.

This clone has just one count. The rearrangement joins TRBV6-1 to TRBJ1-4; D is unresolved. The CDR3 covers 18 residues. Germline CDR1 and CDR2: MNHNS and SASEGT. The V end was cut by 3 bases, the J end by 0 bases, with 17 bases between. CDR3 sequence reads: CASSDGVEAVATNEKLFF. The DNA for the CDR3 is TGTGCCAGCAGTGACGGAGTTGAAGCTGTTGCAACTAATGAAAAACTGTTTTTT.

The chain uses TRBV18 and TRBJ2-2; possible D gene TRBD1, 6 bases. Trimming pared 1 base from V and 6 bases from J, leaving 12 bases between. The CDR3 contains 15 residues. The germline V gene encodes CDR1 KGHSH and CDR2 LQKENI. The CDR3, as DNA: TGTGCCAGCTCACCACAACAGGGTCCGGCCGGGGAGCTGTTTTTT. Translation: CASSPQQGPAGELFF.

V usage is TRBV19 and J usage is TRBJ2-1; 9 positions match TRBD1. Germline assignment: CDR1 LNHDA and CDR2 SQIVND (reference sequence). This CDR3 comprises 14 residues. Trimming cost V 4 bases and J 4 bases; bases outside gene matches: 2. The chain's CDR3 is CASSRQGGYNEQFF. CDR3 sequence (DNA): TGTGCCAGTAGTAGACAGGGGGGATACAATGAGCAGTTCTTC.

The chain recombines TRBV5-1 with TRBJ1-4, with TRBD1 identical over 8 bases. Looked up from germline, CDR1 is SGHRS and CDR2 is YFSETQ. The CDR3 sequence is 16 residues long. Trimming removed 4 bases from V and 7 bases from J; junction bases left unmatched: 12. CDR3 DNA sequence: TGCGCCAGCAGCCGCCTCCCTGCAGGGGGCAGTGAAAAACTGTTTTTT. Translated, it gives CASSRLPAGGSEKLFF.

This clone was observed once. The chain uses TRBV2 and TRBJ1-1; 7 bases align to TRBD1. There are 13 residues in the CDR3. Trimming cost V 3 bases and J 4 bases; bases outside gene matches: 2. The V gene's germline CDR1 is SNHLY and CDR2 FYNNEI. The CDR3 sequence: CASSESGGTEAFF. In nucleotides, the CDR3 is TGTGCCAGCAGTGAGTCAGGGGGCACTGAAGCTTTCTTT.

CDR3 sequence: CASGQGNADTQYF. The CDR3 DNA sequence: TGTGCCAGCGGACAGGGGAACGCAGATACGCAGTATTTT. This chain joins TRBV19 and TRBJ2-3; 9 bases fit TRBD1. Looked up from germline, CDR1 is LNHDA and CDR2 is SQIVND (reference sequence). This CDR3 spans 13 amino acids. Germline trimming cut 9 bases from V and 4 bases from J; bases unmatched to any gene: 5.

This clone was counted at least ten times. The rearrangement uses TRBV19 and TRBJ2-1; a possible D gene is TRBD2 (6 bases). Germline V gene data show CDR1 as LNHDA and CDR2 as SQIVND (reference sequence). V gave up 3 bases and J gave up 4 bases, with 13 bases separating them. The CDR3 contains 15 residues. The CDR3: CASSMGSGDYNEQFF. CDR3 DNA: TGTGCCAGTAGTATGGGGTCGGGGGATTACAATGAGCAGTTCTTC.

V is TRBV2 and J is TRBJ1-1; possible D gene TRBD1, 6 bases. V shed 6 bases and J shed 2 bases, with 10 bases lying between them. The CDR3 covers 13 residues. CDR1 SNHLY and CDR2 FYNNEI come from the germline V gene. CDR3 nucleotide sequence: TGTGCCAGCAGGGACAGAGGAAACACTGAAGCTTTCTTT. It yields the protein CASRDRGNTEAFF.

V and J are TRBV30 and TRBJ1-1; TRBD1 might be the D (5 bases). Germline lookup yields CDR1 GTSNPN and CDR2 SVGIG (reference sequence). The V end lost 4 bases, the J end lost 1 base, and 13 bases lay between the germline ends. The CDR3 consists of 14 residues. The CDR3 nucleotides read TGTGCCTGGAAGACAACTACAGGGAACACTGAAGCTTTCTTT. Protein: CAWKTTTGNTEAFF.

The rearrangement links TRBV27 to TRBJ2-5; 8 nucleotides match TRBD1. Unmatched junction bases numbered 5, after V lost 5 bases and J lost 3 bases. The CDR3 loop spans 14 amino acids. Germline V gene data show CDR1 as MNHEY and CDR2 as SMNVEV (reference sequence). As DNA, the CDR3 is TGTGCCAGCAGTAACCCGGGACAGGAAGAGACCCAGTACTTC. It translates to CASSNPGQEETQYF.

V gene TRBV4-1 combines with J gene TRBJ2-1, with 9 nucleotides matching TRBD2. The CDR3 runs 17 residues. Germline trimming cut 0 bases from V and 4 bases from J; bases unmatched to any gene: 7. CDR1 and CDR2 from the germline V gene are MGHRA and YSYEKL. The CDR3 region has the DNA TGCGCCAGCAGCCAAGAAAGAGGACTAGCGTCTTACAATGAGCAGTTCTTC. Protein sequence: CASSQERGLASYNEQFF.

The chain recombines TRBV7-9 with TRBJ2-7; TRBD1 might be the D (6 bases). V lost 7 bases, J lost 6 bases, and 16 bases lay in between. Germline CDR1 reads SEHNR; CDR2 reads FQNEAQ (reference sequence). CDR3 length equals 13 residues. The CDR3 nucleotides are TGTGCCAGCACAACAGGGAATAAGGTCGAGCAGTACTTC. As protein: CASTTGNKVEQYF.

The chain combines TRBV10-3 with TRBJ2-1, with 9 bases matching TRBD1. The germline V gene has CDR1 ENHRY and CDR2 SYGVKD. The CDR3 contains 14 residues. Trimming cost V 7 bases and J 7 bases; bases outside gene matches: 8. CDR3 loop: CAINRDRELNEQFF. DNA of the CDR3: TGTGCCATCAATAGGGACAGGGAGTTAAATGAGCAGTTCTTC.

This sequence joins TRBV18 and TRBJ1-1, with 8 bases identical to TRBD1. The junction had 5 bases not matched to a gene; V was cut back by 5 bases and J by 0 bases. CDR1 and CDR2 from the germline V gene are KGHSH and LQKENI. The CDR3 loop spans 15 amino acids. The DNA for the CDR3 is TGTGCCAGCTCAGCCGGGACAGGCGTGAACACTGAAGCTTTCTTT. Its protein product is CASSAGTGVNTEAFF. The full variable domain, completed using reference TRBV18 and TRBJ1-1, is NAGVMQNPRHLVRRRGQEARLRCSPMKGHSHVYWYRQLPEEGLKFMVYLQKENIIDESGMPKERFSAEFPKEGPSILRIQQVVRGDSAAYFCASSAGTGVNTEAFFGQGTRLTVV.

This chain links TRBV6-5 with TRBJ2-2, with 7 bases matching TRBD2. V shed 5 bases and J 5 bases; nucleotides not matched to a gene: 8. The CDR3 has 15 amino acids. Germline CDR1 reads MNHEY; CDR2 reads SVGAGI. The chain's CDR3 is CASSASGARTGELFF. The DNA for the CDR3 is TGTGCCAGCAGTGCGAGCGGGGCACGAACCGGGGAGCTGTTTTTT.

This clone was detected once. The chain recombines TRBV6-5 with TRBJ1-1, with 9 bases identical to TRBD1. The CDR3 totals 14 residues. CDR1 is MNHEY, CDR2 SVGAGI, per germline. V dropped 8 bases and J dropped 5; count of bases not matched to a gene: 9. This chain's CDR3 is CASETGGRGTEAFF. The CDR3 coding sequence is TGTGCCAGCGAGACAGGGGGTCGGGGGACTGAAGCTTTCTTT.

The CDR3 loop reads CASRDRGSGNYGYTF. Written as DNA, the CDR3 is TGTGCCAGCAGGGACAGGGGGAGCGGTAACTATGGCTACACCTTC. V usage is TRBV6-5 and J usage is TRBJ1-2, with TRBD1 identical over 10 bases. J gave up 1 base and V 6 bases, and 5 bases lay outside the gene matches. Looked up from germline, CDR1 is MNHEY and CDR2 is SVGAGI. The length of the CDR3 is 15 residues.

Here the CDR3 reads CASSLSGGNQPQHF. The DNA of the CDR3 is TGTGCCAGCAGTCTCTCAGGTGGCAATCAGCCCCAGCATTTT. The genes are TRBV7-9 and TRBJ1-5, with no clear D. This CDR3 is built from 14 residues. Germline-derived CDR1 and CDR2 are SEHNR and FQNEAQ (reference sequence). V was shortened by 6 bases and J by 2 bases, with 11 bases between the two germline ends.

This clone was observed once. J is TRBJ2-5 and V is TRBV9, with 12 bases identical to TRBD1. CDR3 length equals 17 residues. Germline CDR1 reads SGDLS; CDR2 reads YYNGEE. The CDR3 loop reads CASEWGAGTGGKVPQYF. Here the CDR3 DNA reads TGTGCGAGCGAATGGGGCGCCGGGACAGGGGGCAAGGTTCCCCAGTACTTC.

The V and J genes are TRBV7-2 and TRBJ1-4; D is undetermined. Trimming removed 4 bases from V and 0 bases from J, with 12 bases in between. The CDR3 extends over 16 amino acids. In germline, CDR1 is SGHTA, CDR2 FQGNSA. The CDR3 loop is CASSSAIGATNEKLFF. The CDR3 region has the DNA TGTGCCAGCAGCTCTGCGATCGGGGCAACTAATGAAAAACTGTTTTTT.

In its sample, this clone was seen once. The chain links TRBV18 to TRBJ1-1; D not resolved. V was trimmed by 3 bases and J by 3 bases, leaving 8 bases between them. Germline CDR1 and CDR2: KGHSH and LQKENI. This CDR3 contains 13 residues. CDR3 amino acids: CASSPIGDTEAFF. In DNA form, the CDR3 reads TGTGCCAGCTCACCCATCGGGGACACTGAAGCTTTCTTT.

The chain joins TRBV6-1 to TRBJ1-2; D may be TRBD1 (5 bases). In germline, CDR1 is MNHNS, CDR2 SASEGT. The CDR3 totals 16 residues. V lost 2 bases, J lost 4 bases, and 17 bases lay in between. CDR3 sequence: CASSEWEATGGYGYTF. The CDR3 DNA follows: TGTGCCAGCAGTGAATGGGAAGCCACAGGCGGCTATGGCTACACCTTC.